This record covers a single T cell receptor (beta chain). Its matching antigen is unknown. The sample belongs to a study of T cells in Graves' hyperthyroidism and ophthalmopathy. Study overall: It was at initial diagnosis, before any treatment, that peripheral blood was collected.

Germline CDR1 is LNHDA and CDR2 is SQIVND (reference sequence). The V and J ends lost 7 bases and 5 bases respectively, with 19 bases between them. CDR3 length: 15 residues. Researchers took RNA transcripts and amplified the TCR beta CDR3 regions from them. Primed by the HTBI set, a first-round RT-PCR was run on the TCR CDR3. TCRdb fed the multiplex PCR reads into MiXCR, producing one record per CDR3 protein. The sample includes about 710,000 distinct CDR3 sequences, around 15% of them seen just once. Study-level results: Among thyroid clonotypes expanded above 0.001, most also appeared in blood.

Each patient was aged 18 to 65 and had newly diagnosed hyperthyroidism of under 2 months' duration. The chain joins TRBV19 to TRBJ2-3, with TRBD1 as a possible D gene (7 bases). The source of this sequence is a man younger than 35 with Graves' hyperthyroidism. Sequencing input: blood. The CDR3 DNA is TGTGCCAGTATGATCAGGGGGGAGGAAGGAGATACGCAGTATTTT. Translating it yields CASMIRGEEGDTQYF.